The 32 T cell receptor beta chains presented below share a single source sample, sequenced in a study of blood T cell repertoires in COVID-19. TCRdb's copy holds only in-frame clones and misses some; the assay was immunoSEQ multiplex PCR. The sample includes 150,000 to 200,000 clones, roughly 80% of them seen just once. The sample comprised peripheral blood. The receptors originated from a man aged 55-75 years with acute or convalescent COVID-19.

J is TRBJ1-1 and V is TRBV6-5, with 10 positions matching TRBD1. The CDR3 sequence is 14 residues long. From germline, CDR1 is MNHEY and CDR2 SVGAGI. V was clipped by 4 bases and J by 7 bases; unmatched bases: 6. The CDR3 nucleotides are TGTGCCAGCAGTTCTCCCGGACAGGGGGATGAAGCTTTCTTT. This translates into CASSSPGQGDEAFF.

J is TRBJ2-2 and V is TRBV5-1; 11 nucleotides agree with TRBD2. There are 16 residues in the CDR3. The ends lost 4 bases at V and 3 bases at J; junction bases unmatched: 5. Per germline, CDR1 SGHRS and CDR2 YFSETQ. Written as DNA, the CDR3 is TGCGCCAGCAGCGAACTAGCGGGAGAGTACACCGGGGAGCTGTTTTTT. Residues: CASSELAGEYTGELFF.

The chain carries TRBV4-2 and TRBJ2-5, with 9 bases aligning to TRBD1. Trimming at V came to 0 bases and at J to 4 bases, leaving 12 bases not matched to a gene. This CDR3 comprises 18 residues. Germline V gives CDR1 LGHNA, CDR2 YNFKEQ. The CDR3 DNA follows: TGTGCCAGCAGCCAAGAATCCGGGACAGGGATTGGGAGAGAGACCCAGTACTTC. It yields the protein CASSQESGTGIGRETQYF.

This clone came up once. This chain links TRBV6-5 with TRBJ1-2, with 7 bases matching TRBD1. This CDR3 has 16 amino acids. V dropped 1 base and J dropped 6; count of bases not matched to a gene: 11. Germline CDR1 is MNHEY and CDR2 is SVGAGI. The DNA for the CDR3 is TGTGCCAGCAGTTACTACAGCAGGGGGATCGGTAATGGCTACACCTTC. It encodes CASSYYSRGIGNGYTF.

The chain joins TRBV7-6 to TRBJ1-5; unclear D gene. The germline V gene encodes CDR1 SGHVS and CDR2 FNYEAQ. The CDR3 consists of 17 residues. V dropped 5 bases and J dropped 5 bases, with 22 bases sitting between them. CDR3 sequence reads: CASSKQVGTAPYQPQHF. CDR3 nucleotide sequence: TGTGCCAGCAGCAAGCAAGTCGGTACAGCACCTTATCAGCCCCAGCATTTT.

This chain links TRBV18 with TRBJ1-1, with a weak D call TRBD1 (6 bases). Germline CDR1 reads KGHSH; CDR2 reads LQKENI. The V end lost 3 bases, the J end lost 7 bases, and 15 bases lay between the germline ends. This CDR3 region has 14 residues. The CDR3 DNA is TGTGCCAGCTCACCCAGCCGGACAGCTTTTGAAGCTTTCTTT. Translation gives CASSPSRTAFEAFF. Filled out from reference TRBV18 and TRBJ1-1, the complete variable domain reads NAGVMQNPRHLVRRRGQEARLRCSPMKGHSHVYWYRQLPEEGLKFMVYLQKENIIDESGMPKERFSAEFPKEGPSILRIQQVVRGDSAAYFCASSPSRTAFEAFFGQGTRLTVV.

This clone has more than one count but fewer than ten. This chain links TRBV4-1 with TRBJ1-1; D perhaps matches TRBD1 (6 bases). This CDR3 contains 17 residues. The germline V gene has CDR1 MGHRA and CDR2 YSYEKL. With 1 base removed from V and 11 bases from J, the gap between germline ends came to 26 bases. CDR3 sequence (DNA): TGCGCCAGCAGCCAAGGAAGGGTATTGCAGGGGTTGATTGAGGCTTTCTTT. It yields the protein CASSQGRVLQGLIEAFF.

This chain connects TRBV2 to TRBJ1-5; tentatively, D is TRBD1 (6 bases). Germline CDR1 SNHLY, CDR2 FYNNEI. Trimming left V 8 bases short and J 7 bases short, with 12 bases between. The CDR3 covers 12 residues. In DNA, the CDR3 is TGTGCCAGCGGGGAGGGGGGGCAGCCCCAGCATTTT. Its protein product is CASGEGGQPQHF.

As DNA, the CDR3 is TGCGGGTTGAGGACAGATACGCAGTATTTT. Its translation is CGLRTDTQYF. This chain joins TRBV29-1 and TRBJ2-3; D unresolved. The CDR3 runs 10 residues. Germline-derived CDR1 and CDR2 are SQVTM and ANQGSEA.

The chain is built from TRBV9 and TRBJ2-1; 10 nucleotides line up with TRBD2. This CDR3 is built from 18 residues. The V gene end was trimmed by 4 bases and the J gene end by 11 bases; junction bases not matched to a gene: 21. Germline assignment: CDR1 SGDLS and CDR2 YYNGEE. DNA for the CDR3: TGTGCCAGCAGCCCGGGCGTGTCTAGCGGGAGAAGGTCGGCTAAGCAGTTCTTC. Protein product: CASSPGVSSGRRSAKQFF.

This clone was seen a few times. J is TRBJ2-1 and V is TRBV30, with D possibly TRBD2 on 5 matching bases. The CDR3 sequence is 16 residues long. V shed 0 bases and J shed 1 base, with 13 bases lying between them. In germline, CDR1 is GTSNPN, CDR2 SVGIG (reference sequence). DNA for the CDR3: TGTGCCTGGAGTGTCTCCGGTAGCGCTTCCTACAATGAGCAGTTCTTC. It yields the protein CAWSVSGSASYNEQFF.

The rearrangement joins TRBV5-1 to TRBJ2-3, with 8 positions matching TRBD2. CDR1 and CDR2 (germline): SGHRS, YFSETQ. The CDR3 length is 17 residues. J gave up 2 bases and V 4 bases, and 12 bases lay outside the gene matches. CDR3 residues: CASSPTVGGANTDTQYF. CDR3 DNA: TGCGCCAGCAGCCCAACGGTCGGGGGGGCTAACACAGATACGCAGTATTTT.

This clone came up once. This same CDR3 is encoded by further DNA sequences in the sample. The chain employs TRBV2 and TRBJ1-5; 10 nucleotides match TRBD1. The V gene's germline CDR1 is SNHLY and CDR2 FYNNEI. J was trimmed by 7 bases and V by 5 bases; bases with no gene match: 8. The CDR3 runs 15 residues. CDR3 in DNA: TGTGCCAGCAGTCCAGGACAGGGGGGAAGACAGCCCCAGCATTTT. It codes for CASSPGQGGRQPQHF.

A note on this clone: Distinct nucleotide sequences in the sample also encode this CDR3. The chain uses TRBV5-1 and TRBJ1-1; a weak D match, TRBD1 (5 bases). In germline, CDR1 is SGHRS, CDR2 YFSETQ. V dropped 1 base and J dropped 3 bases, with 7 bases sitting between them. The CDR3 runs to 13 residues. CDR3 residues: CASSLKQDTEAFF. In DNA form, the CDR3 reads TGCGCCAGCAGCTTGAAACAGGACACTGAAGCTTTCTTT.

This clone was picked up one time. Written as DNA, the CDR3 is TGTGCCAGCAGTTACCCCCCAGAGGGACTATGGGCAGGTACAGATACGCAGTATTTT. Translation gives CASSYPPEGLWAGTDTQYF. The chain carries TRBV6-2 or TRBV6-3 and TRBJ2-3, with 7 positions matching TRBD2. V lost 2 bases to trimming and J lost 3 bases; unmatched junction nucleotides: 17. Germline V lookup: CDR1 MNHEY, CDR2 SVGEGT. The CDR3 has 19 amino acids.

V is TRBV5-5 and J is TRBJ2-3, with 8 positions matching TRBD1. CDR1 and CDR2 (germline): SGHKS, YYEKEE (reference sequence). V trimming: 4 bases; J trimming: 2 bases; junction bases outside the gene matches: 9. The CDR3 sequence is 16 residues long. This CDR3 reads CASSIGTGVSTDTQYF. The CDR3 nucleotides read TGTGCCAGCAGCATCGGGACAGGAGTCTCCACAGATACGCAGTATTTT.

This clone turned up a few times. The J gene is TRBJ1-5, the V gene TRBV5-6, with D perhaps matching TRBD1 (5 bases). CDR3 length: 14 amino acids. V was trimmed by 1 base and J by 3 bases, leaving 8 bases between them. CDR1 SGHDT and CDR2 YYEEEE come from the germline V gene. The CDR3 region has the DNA TGTGCCAGCAGCTTGACAGGTCCCAATCAGCCCCAGCATTTT. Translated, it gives CASSLTGPNQPQHF.

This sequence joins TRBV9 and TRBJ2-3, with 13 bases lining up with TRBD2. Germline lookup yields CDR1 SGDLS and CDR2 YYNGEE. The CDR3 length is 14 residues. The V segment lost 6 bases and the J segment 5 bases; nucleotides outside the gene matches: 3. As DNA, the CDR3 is TGTGCCAGCACACTAGCGGGGGGGCAAGATACGCAGTATTTT. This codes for CASTLAGGQDTQYF.

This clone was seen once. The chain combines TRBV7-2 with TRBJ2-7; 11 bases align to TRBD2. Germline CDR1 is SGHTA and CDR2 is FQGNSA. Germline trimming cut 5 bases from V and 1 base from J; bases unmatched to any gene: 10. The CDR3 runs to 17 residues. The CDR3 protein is CASSQPGLAVMSYEQYF. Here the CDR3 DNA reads TGTGCCAGCAGCCAGCCGGGACTAGCGGTAATGTCCTACGAGCAGTACTTC.

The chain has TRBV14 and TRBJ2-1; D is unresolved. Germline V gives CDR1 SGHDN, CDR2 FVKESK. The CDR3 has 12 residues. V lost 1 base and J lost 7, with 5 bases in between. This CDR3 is CASSQGLNEQFF. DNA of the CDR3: TGTGCCAGCAGCCAAGGGCTGAATGAGCAGTTCTTC.

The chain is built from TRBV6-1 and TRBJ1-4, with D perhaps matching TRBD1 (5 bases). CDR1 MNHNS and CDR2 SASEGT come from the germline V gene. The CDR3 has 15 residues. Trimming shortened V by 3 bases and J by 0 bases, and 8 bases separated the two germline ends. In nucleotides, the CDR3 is TGTGCCAGCAGTGACAGGGATGCAACTAATGAAAAACTGTTTTTT. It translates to CASSDRDATNEKLFF.

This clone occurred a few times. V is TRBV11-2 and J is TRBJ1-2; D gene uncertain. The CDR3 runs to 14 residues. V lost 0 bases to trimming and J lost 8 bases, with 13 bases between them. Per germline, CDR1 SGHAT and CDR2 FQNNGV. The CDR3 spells CASSLDQAIGGYTF. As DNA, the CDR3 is TGTGCCAGCAGCTTAGATCAGGCAATCGGCGGCTACACCTTC.

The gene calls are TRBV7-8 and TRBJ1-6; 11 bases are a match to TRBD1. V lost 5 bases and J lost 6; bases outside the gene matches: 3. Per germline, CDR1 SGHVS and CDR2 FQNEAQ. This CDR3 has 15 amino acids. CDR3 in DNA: TGTGCCAGCAGCCCTGGGACAGGGGGTAATTCACCCCTCCACTTT. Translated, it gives CASSPGTGGNSPLHF.

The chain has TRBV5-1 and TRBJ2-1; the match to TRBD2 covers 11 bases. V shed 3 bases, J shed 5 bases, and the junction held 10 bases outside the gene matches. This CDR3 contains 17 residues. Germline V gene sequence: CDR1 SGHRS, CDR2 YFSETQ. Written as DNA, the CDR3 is TGCGCCAGCAGCTCCGGGGCTAGCGGGAGGTTACACAATGAGCAGTTCTTC. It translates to CASSSGASGRLHNEQFF.

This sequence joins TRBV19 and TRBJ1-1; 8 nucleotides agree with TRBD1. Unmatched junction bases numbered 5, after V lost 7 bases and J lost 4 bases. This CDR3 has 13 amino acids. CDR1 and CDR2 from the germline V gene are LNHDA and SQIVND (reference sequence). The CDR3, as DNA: TGTGCCAGTATCCCTGACAGGGGCACTGAAGCTTTCTTT. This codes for CASIPDRGTEAFF.

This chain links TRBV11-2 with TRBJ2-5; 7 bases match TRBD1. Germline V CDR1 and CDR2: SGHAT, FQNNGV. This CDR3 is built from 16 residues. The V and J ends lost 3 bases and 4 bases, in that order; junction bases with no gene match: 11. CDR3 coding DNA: TGTGCCAGCAGCTTGCGACAGGGAGAGGGTCGAGAGACCCAGTACTTC. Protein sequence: CASSLRQGEGRETQYF. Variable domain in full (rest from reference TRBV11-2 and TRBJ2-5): EAGVAQSPRYKIIEKRQSVAFWCNPISGHATLYWYQQILGQGPKLLIQFQNNGVVDDSQLPKDRFSAERLKGVDSTLKIQPAKLEDSAVYLCASSLRQGEGRETQYFGPGTRLLVL.

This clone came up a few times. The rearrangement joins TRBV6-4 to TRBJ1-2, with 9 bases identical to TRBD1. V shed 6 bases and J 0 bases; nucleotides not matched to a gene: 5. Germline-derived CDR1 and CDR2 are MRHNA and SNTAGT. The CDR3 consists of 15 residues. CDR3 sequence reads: CASRVGQGSNYGYTF. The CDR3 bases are TGTGCCAGCAGAGTGGGACAGGGCTCTAACTATGGCTACACCTTC.

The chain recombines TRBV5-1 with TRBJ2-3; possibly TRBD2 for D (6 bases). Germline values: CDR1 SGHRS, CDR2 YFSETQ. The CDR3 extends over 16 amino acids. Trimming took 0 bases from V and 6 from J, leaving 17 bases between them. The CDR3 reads CASSLGSGLTTDTQYF. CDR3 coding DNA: TGCGCCAGCAGCTTGGGATCGGGACTCACGACGGATACGCAGTATTTT.

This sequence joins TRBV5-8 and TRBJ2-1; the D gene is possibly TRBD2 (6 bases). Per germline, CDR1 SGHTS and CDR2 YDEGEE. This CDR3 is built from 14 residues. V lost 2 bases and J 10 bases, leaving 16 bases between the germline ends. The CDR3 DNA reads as TGTGCCAGCAGCTTAATAGGGAATAGCGGCGAGCAGTTCTTC. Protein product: CASSLIGNSGEQFF. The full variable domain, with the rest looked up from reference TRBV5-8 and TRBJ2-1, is EAGVTQSPTHLIKTRGQQATLRCSPISGHTSVYWYQQALGLGLQFLLWYDEGEERNRGNFPPRFSGRQFPNYSSELNVNALELEDSALYLCASSLIGNSGEQFFGPGTRLTVL.

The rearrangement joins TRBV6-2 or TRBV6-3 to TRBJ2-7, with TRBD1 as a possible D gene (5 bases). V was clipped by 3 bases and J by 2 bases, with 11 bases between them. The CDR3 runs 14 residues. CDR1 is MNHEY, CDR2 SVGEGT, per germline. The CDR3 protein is CASSYPQAPYEQYF. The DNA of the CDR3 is TGTGCCAGCAGTTATCCACAGGCACCCTACGAGCAGTACTTC.

The CDR3 is CASSTAGMSQPQHF. As DNA, the CDR3 is TGTGCCAGCAGCACCGCAGGGATGAGTCAGCCCCAGCATTTT. The rearrangement uses TRBV7-8 and TRBJ1-5, with D possibly TRBD1 on 5 matching bases. This CDR3 region has 14 residues. Trimming removed 5 bases from V and 6 bases from J, with 14 bases in between. Germline V lookup: CDR1 SGHVS, CDR2 FQNEAQ.

CDR3 amino acids: CASSPRRDRNTGELFF. The CDR3 DNA sequence: TGTGCCAGCAGCCCCCGGAGGGACAGGAACACCGGGGAGCTGTTTTTT. The V and J genes are TRBV11-2 and TRBJ2-2, with D possibly TRBD1 on 7 matching bases. Germline values: CDR1 SGHAT, CDR2 FQNNGV. This CDR3 comprises 16 residues. The ends were cut back, 5 bases at V and 1 base at J, with 14 bases in the middle.